What follows is one T cell receptor beta chain and its context. The entry originates in a study of PD-L1 blockade in urothelial cancer. The study enrolled patients with locally advanced or metastatic urothelial carcinoma. The CDR3 consists of 15 residues. Germline values: CDR1 MNHEY, CDR2 SVGAGI. With V trimmed by 6 bases and J by 8 bases, 10 bases remained unmatched. Sequencing was performed with immunoSEQ multiplex PCR; in TCRdb, only in-frame clones are kept and a portion is missing. This repertoire shows roughly 41,000 clones, approximately 83% found once; its top ten account for roughly 18%. The sequencing used PBMCs, collected around atezolizumab (anti-PD-L1) treatment. This clonotype originated in a man aged 55 to 70 with urothelial cancer. The chain joins TRBV6-5 to TRBJ2-1, with 10 bases lining up with TRBD2. The CDR3 protein is CASRQAGGRFHEQFF. As DNA, the CDR3 is TGTGCCAGCAGGCAAGCGGGGGGGCGTTTCCATGAGCAGTTCTTC.